This entry lists 8 T cell receptor beta chains sequenced from one sample in a study of cytotoxic CD8 clonotypes in ibrutinib-treated CLL. Measured with immunoSEQ multiplex PCR; TCRdb has only the in-frame clones, and not every one. Seen here are 130,000 or so clones, around 85% observed once, and the top ten hold approximately 2%. Sequencing was performed on PBMCs, taken after 24 months of ibrutinib treatment. Receptors were obtained from a human donor with chronic lymphocytic leukemia.

On this clone: Germline and junction disagree at one end, which may indicate a read error. The CDR3 nucleotides are TGTGCCAGCAGTTACCAGCAGACCCGGACAGGTCATAGTTTT. Encoded protein: CASSYQQTRTGHSF. The chain joins TRBV6-5 to TRBJ1-3; 7 bases line up with TRBD1. Germline lookup yields CDR1 MNHEY and CDR2 SVGAGI. The CDR3 is 14 residues long.

This chain uses TRBV6-4 with TRBJ1-6; unclear D gene. Trimming took off 2 bases at V and 9 bases at J, with 8 bases between the two ends. Germline CDR1 reads MRHNA; CDR2 reads SNTAGT. The CDR3 has 13 amino acids. The CDR3 sequence: CASSDRVGSPLHF. In DNA form, the CDR3 reads TGTGCCAGCAGTGACAGGGTGGGTTCACCCCTCCACTTT.

J is TRBJ1-2 and V is TRBV5-6, with 9 bases that match TRBD1. J was trimmed by 7 bases and V by 4 bases; bases with no gene match: 5. The CDR3 runs to 13 residues. Germline V lookup: CDR1 SGHDT, CDR2 YYEEEE. The CDR3, as DNA: TGTGCCAGCAGCCCCGGGGACAGGGCTGGCTACACCTTC. Its protein product is CASSPGDRAGYTF.

The J gene is TRBJ2-6, the V gene TRBV9, with 7 bases matching TRBD1. This CDR3 has 14 residues. CDR1 and CDR2 (germline): SGDLS, YYNGEE. Germline trimming cut 3 bases from V and 7 bases from J; bases unmatched to any gene: 4. The CDR3 reads CASSARQGANVLTF. The DNA of the CDR3 is TGTGCCAGCAGCGCTAGACAGGGAGCCAACGTCCTGACTTTC.

The chain uses TRBV7-3 and TRBJ2-3, with D possibly called TRBD1 or TRBD2 (6 bases each). The germline V gene encodes CDR1 SGHTA and CDR2 FQGTGA. The CDR3 is 15 amino acids. Trimming took 8 bases from V and 6 from J, leaving 21 bases between them. The CDR3 DNA follows: TGTGCCAGCTTTTTAGAGGGGGGCCCCTCCGATACGCAGTATTTT. Its protein product is CASFLEGGPSDTQYF. Full variable domain (remainder filled in from reference TRBV7-3 and TRBJ2-3): GAGVSQTPSNKVTEKGKYVELRCDPISGHTALYWYRQSLGQGPEFLIYFQGTGAADDSGLPNDRFFAVRPEGSVSTLKIQRTERGDSAVYLCASFLEGGPSDTQYFGPGTRLTVL.

Only one count was recorded for this clone. This chain connects TRBV27 to TRBJ1-2, with unresolved D. The CDR3 loop spans 14 amino acids. Trimming took 5 bases from V and 4 from J, leaving 14 bases between them. Germline loops: CDR1 MNHEY, CDR2 SMNVEV (reference sequence). CDR3 region: CASSNFGPLYGYTF. Here the CDR3 DNA reads TGTGCCAGCAGTAATTTTGGGCCGCTCTATGGCTACACCTTC.

This chain uses TRBV7-6 with TRBJ1-6; D is possibly TRBD1 (5 bases). Germline values: CDR1 SGHVS, CDR2 FNYEAQ. The CDR3 runs to 16 residues. Trimming removed 3 bases from V and 3 bases from J, with 12 bases in between. The CDR3 is CASSFAGVNYNSPLHF. DNA of the CDR3: TGTGCCAGCAGCTTTGCGGGGGTGAACTATAATTCACCCCTCCACTTT.

The rearrangement uses TRBV27 and TRBJ1-4, with TRBD1 matching over 9 bases. Germline-derived CDR1 and CDR2 are MNHEY and SMNVEV (reference sequence). CDR3 length equals 14 residues. The junction had 8 bases not matched to a gene; V was cut back by 6 bases and J by 9 bases. The CDR3 is CASRPGTGNKKLFF. The CDR3, as DNA: TGTGCCAGCAGGCCCGGGACAGGGAATAAAAAACTGTTTTTT.